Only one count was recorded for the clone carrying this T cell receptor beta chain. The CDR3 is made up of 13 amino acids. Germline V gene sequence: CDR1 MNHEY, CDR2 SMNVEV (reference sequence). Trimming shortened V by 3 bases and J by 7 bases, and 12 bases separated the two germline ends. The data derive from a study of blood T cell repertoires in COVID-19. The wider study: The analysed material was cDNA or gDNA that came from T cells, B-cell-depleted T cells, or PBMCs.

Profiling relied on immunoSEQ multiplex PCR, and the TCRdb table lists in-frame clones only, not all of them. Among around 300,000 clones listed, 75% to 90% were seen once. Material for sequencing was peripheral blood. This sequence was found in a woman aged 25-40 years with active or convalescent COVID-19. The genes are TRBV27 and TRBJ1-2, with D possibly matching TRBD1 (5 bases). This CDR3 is CASSFIQGSGYTF. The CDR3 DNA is TGTGCCAGCAGTTTTATCCAGGGTAGTGGCTACACCTTC.